This T cell receptor (beta chain) was sequenced in a study of blood T cell repertoires in COVID-19 (dated by TCRdb to about 2020). Regarding the complete study: The collaborator samples originated in the United States, Italy and Spain and spanned the acute and convalescent phases of COVID-19. Sample metadata almost always included a de-identified subject ID, COVID-19 status, age in years and sex. Where available, HLA class I and class II types were obtained from metadata supplied by the sample provider rather than from assay-based typing. Subjects who had been exposed to COVID-19, were actively infected with it, or had recovered from it provided the deeply sampled blood TCRbeta repertoires that made up the dataset. The repertoires were released in a freely available public database intended as a resource for research on the immune response to SARS-CoV-2. The prospective study material was composed of cDNA or gDNA derived from T cells, B-cell-depleted T cells, or PBMCs. Samples were obtained from the ongoing ImmuneRACE study (first 160 participants) and from some 1,200 subjects provided by 6 global collaborators.

Whole blood was collected in K2EDTA tubes by collaborating institutions according to the institutions' own protocols. For TCRbeta analysis, collaborator samples were shipped as frozen whole blood, as isolated PBMCs, or as DNA extracted from either sample type. Study-wide conclusions, independent of this receptor: The quantity of clinical and demographic metadata differed by source and by participant and was supplied without curation.

With regard to this clone: Its recognized antigen is unknown. One base away there is no much larger clone; base qualities are not given.

The immunoSEQ Assay, a bias-controlled multiplex PCR, was used to amplify TCRbeta CDR3 regions from genomic DNA. As for the authors' bioinformatics: The number of nucleated cells in each sample was estimated by amplification of reference gene primers within the assay. To quantify the absolute abundance of each unique TCRbeta CDR3 rearrangement, sequence reads were collapsed and filtered. Productive Simpson clonality was computed per sample as the square root of Simpson's diversity index over productive rearrangements. The source is immuneACCESS, and TCRdb retained only in-frame sequences with V and J called. Part of the clones is not carried over; for the studies checked, unresolved V genes explain less than half of this, and the remainder is unexplained. V and J calls and clone size are as listed in that table; D and trimming were resolved from the DNA. Recorded for this sample are tens of thousands of clones; about 88% of them occurred a single time. Jointly, the top ten make up 5.1% of the sample.

The sequenced sample consisted of peripheral blood. This TCR was recovered from a man older than 75 in a cohort sampled during active COVID-19.

This receptor has the CDR3 CASSEVSRGSTDTQYF. The DNA reads as follows: TGTGCCAGCAGTGAAGTAAGCAGGGGTAGCACAGATACGCAGTATTTT. The V and J genes are TRBV6-1 and TRBJ2-3; the D segment could be TRBD1, given 6 matching bases. The CDR3 sequence holds 16 residues, the cysteine and phenylalanine included. The entry retains the CDR3 DNA only, 48 bases that are in frame from base 1. Deletion took 1 base off V and 0 bases off J, with a span of 11 bases between the germline ends. Reading the germline V gene gives CDR1 MNHNS and CDR2 SASEGT.